This T cell receptor beta chain is drawn from a study of T cells in Graves' hyperthyroidism and ophthalmopathy. Germline V gene sequence: CDR1 KGHSH, CDR2 LQKENI. With 0 bases removed from V and 5 bases from J, the gap between germline ends came to 10 bases. The CDR3 totals 14 residues. This clonotype showed up many times. TCR beta CDR3 sequences were amplified from RNA transcripts. The TCR CDR3 first-round RT-PCR relied on the HTBI primer set. TCRdb fed the multiplex PCR reads into MiXCR, producing one record per CDR3 protein. Among approximately 610,000 distinct CDR3 sequences, about 15% were seen once, and the ten largest hold around 4%.

The TCR originated in a woman between 40 and 55 years old with Graves' ophthalmopathy. Sequencing input: blood. This chain uses TRBV18 with TRBJ2-5; D is possibly TRBD1 (6 bases). Here the CDR3 reads CASSPPTRGETQYF. In nucleotides, the CDR3 is TGTGCCAGCTCACCACCTACTAGGGGGGAGACCCAGTACTTC. Supplemented by reference TRBV18 and TRBJ2-5, the full variable domain reads NAGVMQNPRHLVRRRGQEARLRCSPMKGHSHVYWYRQLPEEGLKFMVYLQKENIIDESGMPKERFSAEFPKEGPSILRIQQVVRGDSAAYFCASSPPTRGETQYFGPGTRLLVL.